Below, 24 T cell receptor beta chains from the same sample are listed, as sequenced in a study of blood T cells in healthy people across ages (dated by TCRdb to 2014 to 2015). Library method: 5' RACE. Sequencing was performed on an Illumina HiSeq 2500. A second roughly 6 to 12 cycle PCR used a sample-barcoded 5' primer and a J-beta primer mix. The public reads were run again by TCRdb, first through fastp at Q25 and then through MiXCR, and only productive beta chains were kept. Each entry merges the rows of one CDR3 protein and shows their most common DNA and genes. The sample yields some 1.5 million distinct CDR3 sequences; 25% to 30% were counted once. Of the sample, less than 9.5% falls within the top ten clones. Sequenced material: blood. The receptors originated from a woman aged 25 to 39 in good health.

The V gene is TRBV12-3 or TRBV12-4, the J gene TRBJ2-1, with TRBD1 matching over 8 bases. The J segment lost 8 bases and the V segment lost 10 bases, leaving 16 bases of the junction unmatched. The CDR3 sequence is 15 residues long. The DNA for the CDR3 is TGTGCCACCTTGAGGGGACAGGTTTTTATAGATGAGCAGTTCTTC. The encoded protein is CATLRGQVFIDEQFF.

This clonotype appeared a few times. This rearrangement joins TRBV15 to TRBJ2-3; a weak D match, TRBD2 (5 bases). CDR1 and CDR2 from the germline V gene are LNHNV and YYDKDF (reference sequence). V shed 1 base and J shed 2 bases, with 7 bases lying between them. The CDR3 loop spans 14 amino acids. The CDR3 nucleotides are TGTGCCACCAGCAGAGGAGGGAACACAGATACGCAGTATTTT. Amino acids: CATSRGGNTDTQYF. The variable domain in full, completed from reference TRBV15 and TRBJ2-3, reads DAMVIQNPRYQVTQFGKPVTLSCSQTLNHNVMYWYQQKSSQAPKLLFHYYDKDFNNEADTPDNFQSRRPNTSFCFLDIRSPGLGDTAMYLCATSRGGNTDTQYFGPGTRLTVL.

The J gene is TRBJ1-2, the V gene TRBV19, with a weak D call TRBD1 (6 bases). CDR1 is LNHDA and CDR2 is SQIVND in the germline V gene (reference sequence). This CDR3 has 15 amino acids. The V gene lost 7 bases and the J gene lost 5 bases, with 20 bases spanning the gap. The CDR3: CASTEKGGRRYGYTF. The CDR3 bases are TGTGCCAGTACCGAAAAAGGGGGGCGCAGGTATGGCTACACCTTC.

A few counts support this clonotype. J is TRBJ2-5 and V is TRBV12-3 or TRBV12-4; 9 bases map to TRBD2. After removal of 1 base from V and 5 bases from J, the junction contained 11 bases not matched to a gene. The CDR3 sequence is 17 residues long. The CDR3 DNA sequence: TGTGCCAGCAGTTTAGGACGCAGCAGCGGGGGGTCCGAGACCCAGTACTTC. Amino acid sequence: CASSLGRSSGGSETQYF.

This clonotype was counted many times. The chain is built from TRBV29-1 and TRBJ2-3, with TRBD2 identical over 15 bases. V was clipped by 6 bases and J by 5 bases; unmatched bases: 6. The CDR3 covers 15 residues. Germline loops: CDR1 SQVTM, CDR2 ANQGSEA. The CDR3 nucleotides are TGCAGCGTGGGGGGACTAGCGGGAGGAAAAGATACGCAGTATTTT. It is translated as CSVGGLAGGKDTQYF.

The chain links TRBV12-3 or TRBV12-4 to TRBJ2-3; 10 bases map to TRBD1. The CDR3 is 17 amino acids. V dropped 5 bases and J dropped 0; count of bases not matched to a gene: 8. The CDR3 sequence: CASSLGTGASSTDTQYF. The CDR3 DNA reads as TGTGCCAGCAGTCTAGGGACAGGGGCTTCTAGCACAGATACGCAGTATTTT.

The chain links TRBV7-9 to TRBJ2-6; D is unresolved. CDR3 length: 18 residues. CDR1 and CDR2 (germline): SEHNR, FQNEAQ (reference sequence). V lost 2 bases to trimming and J lost 0 bases, with 14 bases between them. The CDR3 DNA reads as TGTGCCAGCAGCTTAAGGCAGAGTCGTATCTCTGGGGCCAACGTCCTGACTTTC. It yields the protein CASSLRQSRISGANVLTF.

This clonotype was seen only a few times. The rearrangement links TRBV13 to TRBJ2-1; 9 nucleotides line up with TRBD2. The CDR3 has 15 amino acids. Per germline, CDR1 PRHDT and CDR2 FYEKMQ (reference sequence). J was trimmed by 8 bases and V by 3 bases; bases with no gene match: 8. CDR3 DNA: TGTGCCAGCAGCTTGGGGCGGGGGGGCCCCGATGAGCAGTTCTTC. It translates to CASSLGRGGPDEQFF.

The gene calls are TRBV27 and TRBJ2-7; perhaps TRBD2 as D (5 bases). There are 15 residues in the CDR3. V was pared by 6 bases and J by 9 bases, with 24 bases between. Per the germline V gene, CDR1 is MNHEY and CDR2 is SMNVEV (reference sequence). The CDR3 region is CASRRSRLAFSAQYF. For the CDR3, the DNA is TGTGCCAGCAGGCGCTCGAGGCTAGCTTTTTCCGCGCAGTACTTC.

In regard to this clonotype: A much more abundant neighbour one base away suggests this may be a read error. This sequence joins TRBV30 and TRBJ2-5, with D unclear. Germline V lookup: CDR1 GTSNPN, CDR2 SVGIG (reference sequence). V was clipped by 0 bases and J by 3 bases, with 5 bases between them. This CDR3 contains 12 residues. This chain's CDR3 is CAWSVREETQYF. The CDR3 DNA is TGTGCCTGGAGTGTACGGGAAGAGACCCAGTACTTC.

This chain links TRBV2 with TRBJ2-1; D call uncertain. V gave up 2 bases and J gave up 4 bases, with 6 bases separating them. The CDR3 runs 13 residues. The germline V gene encodes CDR1 SNHLY and CDR2 FYNNEI. CDR3 residues: CASSEKEYNEQFF. DNA of the CDR3: TGTGCCAGCAGTGAAAAGGAATACAATGAGCAGTTCTTC.

Notes on this clonotype: A clone one base away is much larger, so this may be a read error. The chain links TRBV5-1 to TRBJ2-3; 11 bases align to TRBD2. Looked up from germline, CDR1 is SGHRS and CDR2 is YFSETQ. This CDR3 contains 16 residues. The CDR3 DNA sequence: TGCGCCAGCAGCTTGGCCACTAGCGGGAGCATAGATACGCAGTATTTT. The encoded protein is CASSLATSGSIDTQYF.

This clonotype was counted between two and nine times. The chain is built from TRBV2 and TRBJ2-4; D is possibly TRBD2 (5 bases). The J call may be faulty, since TRBJ2-7 better matches the DNA end. Germline V lookup: CDR1 SNHLY, CDR2 FYNNEI. The CDR3 contains 15 residues. DNA of the CDR3: TGTGCCAGCAGTGGGCGGGTTACTGGCGGATACGAGCAGTACTTC. Its translation is CASSGRVTGGYEQYF.

This clonotype was seen more than once but under ten times. The J gene is TRBJ2-5, the V gene TRBV5-1; D not resolved. The germline V gene has CDR1 SGHRS and CDR2 YFSETQ. The CDR3 runs to 14 residues. Trimming took 1 base from V and 5 from J, leaving 12 bases between them. CDR3 sequence: CASSLNRVVETQYF. The CDR3, as DNA: TGCGCCAGCAGCTTGAATCGCGTCGTGGAGACCCAGTACTTC.

This clonotype was seen a few times. This may stem from a read error, because a much larger clone lies one nucleotide away. This chain connects TRBV28 to TRBJ2-4; D remains ambiguous. This CDR3 has 13 residues. CDR1 MDHEN and CDR2 SYDVKM come from the germline V gene. CDR3 region: CAGSLSDVNIQYF. DNA for the CDR3: TGTGCCGGCAGTTTATCCGACGTAAACATTCAGTACTTC.

The chain links TRBV6-1 to TRBJ1-1; D is perhaps TRBD1 (5 bases). The CDR3 is 11 residues long. Trimming took 2 bases from V and 8 from J, leaving 6 bases between them. CDR1 MNHNS and CDR2 SASEGT come from the germline V gene. Here the CDR3 DNA reads TGTGCCAGCAGTGAATCAGGGGAAGCTTTCTTT. This sequence encodes CASSESGEAFF.

The chain employs TRBV20-1 and TRBJ2-1; the match to TRBD1 covers 9 bases. CDR1 and CDR2 (germline): DFQATT, SNEGSKA (reference sequence). The V gene end was trimmed by 3 bases and the J gene end by 5 bases; junction bases not matched to a gene: 8. The CDR3 contains 15 residues. CDR3 DNA: TGCAGTGCTAGCGGGCTGGGACAGGGAAACAATGAGCAGTTCTTC. Residues: CSASGLGQGNNEQFF.

Concerning this clonotype itself: One end of the junction is discordant with germline, which a read error may explain. The rearrangement uses TRBV9 and TRBJ2-5, with D possibly matching TRBD2 (6 bases). The assigned J gene may be wrong: the sequence end matches TRBJ2-7 better. Germline V CDR1 and CDR2: SGDLS, YYNGEE. This CDR3 has 14 amino acids. The CDR3 DNA is TGTGCCAACAGCCCGACGACTAGGTCGGGCGAGCAGTACTTC. It translates to CANSPTTRSGEQYF.

This clonotype came up a few times. The chain carries TRBV5-1 and TRBJ2-5; D is possibly TRBD1 (6 bases). The CDR3 extends over 14 amino acids. Trimming took off 4 bases at V and 2 bases at J, with 12 bases between the two ends. Germline V gene sequence: CDR1 SGHRS, CDR2 YFSETQ. The CDR3 nucleotides read TGCGCCAGCAGCGCCTGGACAGAACAAGAGACCCAGTACTTC. Its translation: CASSAWTEQETQYF.

This clonotype was counted at least ten times. The chain uses TRBV5-1 and TRBJ2-7, with 8 bases that match TRBD2. This CDR3 region has 14 residues. V was pared by 2 bases and J by 0 bases, with 1 base of the junction left unmatched. Germline V gene lookup returns CDR1 SGHRS and CDR2 YFSETQ. CDR3 sequence reads: CASSLGLASYEQYF. In DNA, the CDR3 is TGCGCCAGCAGCTTAGGACTAGCCTCCTACGAGCAGTACTTC.

J is TRBJ1-3 and V is TRBV29-1; no definite D call. The V gene lost 5 bases and the J gene lost 8 bases, with 10 bases spanning the gap. In germline, CDR1 is SQVTM, CDR2 ANQGSEA. The CDR3 is made up of 11 amino acids. The CDR3 loop is CSVSEGYTIYF. In nucleotides, the CDR3 is TGCAGCGTTTCGGAAGGTTACACCATATATTTT.

In DNA form, the CDR3 reads TGTGCCAGCTCGCCAGTGACAGGGGGTGCTTTCTTT. It yields the protein CASSPVTGGAFF. V usage is TRBV18 and J usage is TRBJ1-1, with 9 bases aligning to TRBD1. The CDR3 is 12 amino acids. The trim removed 6 bases at V and 11 bases at J, leaving 7 bases unmatched. The germline gives CDR1 KGHSH, CDR2 LQKENI.

The chain uses TRBV5-6 and TRBJ2-5; the D gene is possibly TRBD2 (6 bases). The DNA end is a closer match to TRBJ2-7, so the J assignment may be wrong. From germline, CDR1 is SGHDT and CDR2 YYEEEE. CDR3 length equals 12 residues. This CDR3 is CASSWGDSEQYF. The CDR3, as DNA: TGTGCCAGCAGCTGGGGGGACTCCGAGCAGTACTTC.

In its sample, this clonotype was seen a few times. The chain joins TRBV27 to TRBJ1-1; D unresolved. The CDR3 contains 15 residues. CDR1 is MNHEY and CDR2 is SMNVEV in the germline V gene (reference sequence). V was cut by 5 bases and J by 1 base, with 14 bases left in between. The CDR3 DNA follows: TGTGCCAGCAGTCCTAGCCCGAAGGGGAACACTGAAGCTTTCTTT. It encodes CASSPSPKGNTEAFF.